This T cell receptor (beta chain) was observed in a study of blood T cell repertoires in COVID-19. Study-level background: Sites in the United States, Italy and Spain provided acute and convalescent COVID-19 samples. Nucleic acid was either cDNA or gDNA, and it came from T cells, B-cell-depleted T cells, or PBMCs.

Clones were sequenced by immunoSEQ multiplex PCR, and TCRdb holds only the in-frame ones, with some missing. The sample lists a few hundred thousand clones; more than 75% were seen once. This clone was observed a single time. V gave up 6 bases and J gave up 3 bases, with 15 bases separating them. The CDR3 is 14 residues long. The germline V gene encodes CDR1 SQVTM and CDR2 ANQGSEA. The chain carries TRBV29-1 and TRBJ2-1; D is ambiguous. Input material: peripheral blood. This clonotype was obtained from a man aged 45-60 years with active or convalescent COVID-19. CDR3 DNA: TGCAGCGTGTCCCTCGAAGCGAACTACAATGAGCAGTTCTTC. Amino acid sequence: CSVSLEANYNEQFF.